A single sample gave rise to the 6 T cell receptor beta chains below, sequenced in a study of CD8 T cells in ankylosing spondylitis. Overall study findings and caveats: About 8 highly homologous variants formed a TCR beta motif that appeared characteristic of ankylosing spondylitis blood.

MiXCR, applied by TCRdb to the 5' RACE reads, yields one record per CDR3 protein. Altogether some 700,000 distinct CDR3 sequences are present, around 20% being singletons, with the ten largest covering 15% to 20%. These receptors' antigens are unknown. Sequenced: blood, either unsorted or a sorted T cell fraction (not recorded which). The source is a male donor with ankylosing spondylitis.

In its sample, this clonotype was seen many times. This chain uses TRBV12-3 or TRBV12-4 with TRBJ2-7; D uncertain. The CDR3 runs to 12 residues. The V and J ends lost 5 bases and 0 bases respectively, with 5 bases between them. The DNA for the CDR3 is TGTGCCAGCAGTGCGAGCTCCTACGAGCAGTACTTC. Encoded protein: CASSASSYEQYF.

This chain connects TRBV10-3 to TRBJ2-3, with D possibly being TRBD1 (5 bases). The germline V gene encodes CDR1 ENHRY and CDR2 SYGVKD. CDR3 length: 15 residues. V was shortened by 3 bases and J by 2 bases, with 12 bases between the two germline ends. The CDR3 DNA reads as TGTGCCATCAGTGACGGCCCCAGGGACACAGATACGCAGTATTTT. Amino acid sequence: CAISDGPRDTDTQYF.

This rearrangement joins TRBV6-1 to TRBJ2-3; 9 nucleotides line up with TRBD2. The junction had 8 bases not matched to a gene; V was cut back by 7 bases and J by 0 bases. The CDR3 extends over 16 amino acids. CDR1 and CDR2 (germline): MNHNS, SASEGT. The CDR3 coding sequence is TGTGCCAGCAAGACGACTAGCGGCACTAGCACAGATACGCAGTATTTT. The encoded protein is CASKTTSGTSTDTQYF.

The chain links TRBV2 to TRBJ1-2; TRBD1 aligns across 10 bases. The CDR3 covers 15 residues. Germline V gene sequence: CDR1 SNHLY, CDR2 FYNNEI. Trimming took 5 bases from V and 3 from J; bases not matched to a gene: 6. The CDR3 DNA reads TGTGCCAGCAGTCCCAGGGACAGGGGCTACTATGGCTACACCTTC. This translates into CASSPRDRGYYGYTF.

This chain uses TRBV6-1 with TRBJ2-3; 10 bases agree with TRBD1. J lost 6 bases, V lost 7 bases, and 7 bases had no gene match. Germline V CDR1 and CDR2: MNHNS, SASEGT. This CDR3 is built from 14 residues. CDR3 in DNA: TGTGCCAGCACCCCGGGACAGGGGTGGGATACGCAGTATTTT. This encodes CASTPGQGWDTQYF.

This clonotype has more than one count but fewer than ten. This rearrangement joins TRBV2 to TRBJ2-3, with no clear D. V lost 3 bases and J 10 bases, leaving 11 bases between the germline ends. CDR1 and CDR2 from the germline V gene are SNHLY and FYNNEI. This CDR3 has 12 residues. The CDR3: CASSEGSHPQYF. In DNA form, the CDR3 reads TGTGCCAGCAGTGAGGGCAGCCATCCGCAGTATTTT.